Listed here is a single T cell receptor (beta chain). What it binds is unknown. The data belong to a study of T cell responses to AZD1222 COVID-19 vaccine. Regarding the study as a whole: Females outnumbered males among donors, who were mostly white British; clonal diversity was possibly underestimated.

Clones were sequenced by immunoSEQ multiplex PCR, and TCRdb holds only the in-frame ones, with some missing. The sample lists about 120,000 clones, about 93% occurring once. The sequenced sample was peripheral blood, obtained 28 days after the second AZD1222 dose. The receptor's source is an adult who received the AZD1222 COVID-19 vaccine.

The DNA of the CDR3 is TGTGCCAGCACCCCTAGGGGGGGAGTCGGCTATGGCTACACCTTC. Its protein is CASTPRGGVGYGYTF. The rearrangement links TRBV6-5 to TRBJ1-2; D possibly corresponds to TRBD1 (6 bases). The V end was cut by 7 bases, the J end by 4 bases, with 19 bases between. The CDR3 spans 15 residues. From germline, CDR1 is MNHEY and CDR2 SVGAGI.